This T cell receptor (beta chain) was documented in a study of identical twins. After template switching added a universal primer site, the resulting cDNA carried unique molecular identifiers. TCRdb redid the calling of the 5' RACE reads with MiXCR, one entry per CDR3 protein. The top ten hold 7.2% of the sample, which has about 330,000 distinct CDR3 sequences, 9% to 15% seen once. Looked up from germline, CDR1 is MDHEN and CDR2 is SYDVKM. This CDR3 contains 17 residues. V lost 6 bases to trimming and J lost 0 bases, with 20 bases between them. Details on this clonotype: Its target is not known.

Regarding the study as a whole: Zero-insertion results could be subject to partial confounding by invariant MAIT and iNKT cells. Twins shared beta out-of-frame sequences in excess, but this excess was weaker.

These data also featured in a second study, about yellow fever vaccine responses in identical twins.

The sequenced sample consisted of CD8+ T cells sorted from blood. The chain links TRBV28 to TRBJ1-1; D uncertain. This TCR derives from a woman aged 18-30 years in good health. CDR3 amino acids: CASSSPLDRGLNTEAFF. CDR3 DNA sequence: TGTGCCAGCAGCTCCCCTCTCGATAGAGGGCTGAACACTGAAGCTTTCTTT.